This T cell receptor (beta chain) was sequenced for a study of T cells in Graves' hyperthyroidism and ophthalmopathy. For the study at large: Before any treatment, at initial diagnosis, peripheral blood was collected.

This clonotype was picked up many times. The antigen is unknown. Points from the study as a whole: Clonotypes that were expanded in thyroid above 0.001 mostly appeared in blood too.

The TCR beta CDR3 regions underwent amplification using RNA transcripts as the source. Primed by the HTBI set, a first-round RT-PCR was run on the TCR CDR3. TCRdb re-called the multiplex PCR reads with MiXCR, one entry per CDR3 protein. The table includes 540,000 or so distinct CDR3 sequences, approximately 14% detected once. Across 18 months, stable Graves' hyperthyroidism was marked by no progression to ophthalmopathy. Clinicians diagnosed patients from clinical symptoms, serum thyroxine and TRAb, thyroid ultrasound and orbital computed tomography. This clonotype was sampled from a woman in her 30s with Graves' hyperthyroidism. Material: blood.

CDR3 amino acids: CATSFSGQAYNEQFF. In DNA form, the CDR3 reads TGTGCCACCAGTTTTAGTGGACAGGCCTACAATGAGCAGTTCTTC. J is TRBJ2-1 and V is TRBV24-1, with 7 bases matching TRBD1. The CDR3 consists of 15 residues. Looked up from germline, CDR1 is KGHDR and CDR2 is SFDVKD. The ends lost 6 bases at V and 2 bases at J; junction bases unmatched: 6.